This TCR beta chain appears in the sequencing data of a study of cytomegalovirus exposure and HLA in healthy donors (dated by TCRdb to about 2017). Some background on the complete study: In an earlier analysis of roughly 590 of the donors, approximately 260 Gb of sequence data and 120 million or so unique TCR beta sequences from about 190 million T cells were reported. Roughly 300 gigabases of sequencing data and approximately 84 million unique TCR sequences were included in an early release covering 550 to 800 HLA-typed donors. Of the roughly 430 genotyped donors, roughly 80% fell in the genetic ancestry cluster associated with self-reported Caucasian donors. The study aimed to test whether signatures of past pathogen exposure could be identified by cataloging public T cell receptors. Using immunosequencing, the study profiled T cell repertoires from around 680 subjects and related those repertoires to cytomegalovirus serostatus. In addition to the first cohort of roughly 700 subjects, a separate validation cohort of approximately 110 different subjects was used. To predict cytomegalovirus infection status, the study combined high-throughput TCR immunosequencing, statistical association of individual TCRs with disease status, and machine learning. A later analysis re-examined previously published TCR beta repertoires from over 500 donors and added high-resolution HLA genotyping to investigate patterns of TCR occurrence. The later analysis used no new phenotypic data to find candidate immune exposures, relying instead on TCR beta sequences and their occurrence across donors. To decide whether each TCR beta V gene segment behaved as functional or pseudogenic, an earlier analysis of fewer than 750 of the donors relied on high-throughput TCR beta sequencing. Alongside the repertoire data, information on donor age, sex, ethnicity and CMV serostatus was compiled. A later genetic analysis used genome-wide SNP genotypes for about 55% of the 666 donors, treating that subset as a discovery cohort. Every discovery cohort repertoire had been produced on one sequencing platform. Class I and class II HLA loci were covered by the typing at four-digit resolution. Typing coverage differed by locus: A, B, C, DRB1 and DQB1 were typed in roughly 620-630 donors, DQA1 in around 500, DPA1 in over 600, and DPB1 in roughly 450. Roughly five DR-DQ haplotypes were treated as single units for association and clustering because of strong linkage in the cohort. Among roughly 400 genotyped donors of the cohort, an average of around 220,000 unique TCR beta nucleotide sequences was sequenced per donor, of which 15% to 20% were non-productive.

Note on this clone: The antigen it recognizes is unknown. No base qualities exist here, and no much larger clone lies one base off it.

In total, 630 or so healthy bone marrow donors made up the cohort. All cohort members were sampled while nominally healthy, although unrecorded immune exposures were likely present. The donor tested CMV seronegative and was one of the 352 seronegative cohort members. Each donor provided a peripheral blood sample, and peripheral blood mononuclear cells were used for TCR beta sequencing. The Qiagen DNeasy Blood Extraction Kit was used to extract genomic DNA from the blood cell samples. The junction carries 6 bases between V and J, which are trimmed by 4 bases and 6 bases respectively. There are 12 amino acids in the CDR3, from cysteine to phenylalanine inclusive. Only the CDR3 DNA is retained, 36 bases long and in frame from the first base. The germline V gene gives CDR1 as SGHNT and CDR2 as YENEEA. Receptor libraries were prepared by the immunoSEQ multiplex PCR assay. The multiplex PCR relied on a mix of 60 forward primers for TCR Vbeta segments and 13 reverse primers for TCR Jbeta segments. The CDR3 region of rearranged TCR beta genes was amplified from genomic DNA with a multiplex PCR assay. On the Illumina HiSeq System, the amplified TCR beta libraries were sequenced as 87-base-pair reads. The paper's processing steps were these. A later analysis counted about 80 million unique TCR beta chains across the 550 to 750 repertoires, and around 9.9 million of these chains were shared by at least two donors. Raw reads were error-corrected and collapsed into unique sequences with a nearest-neighbor algorithm that merged closely related sequences to remove PCR and sequencing errors. CDR3 sequences were aligned to IMGT reference sequences to assign V, D and J gene segments. For a sequence to be retained, at least a six-nucleotide match to both a V gene segment and a J gene segment was required. A rearrangement counted as productive if the CDR3 had no stop codons and remained in frame with V and J, and every other rearrangement counted as non-productive. CDR3 was defined by IMGT convention, running from the second conserved V-encoded cysteine to the conserved J-encoded phenylalanine. Sequences without an unambiguous match to a single V gene segment were excluded from the earlier analysis of a few hundred of the donors. In an earlier analysis of almost 600 of the donors, a V segment was called functional when productive rearrangements were above 56.7%, and segregating when the standard deviation between donors exceeded 5%. A statistical classification framework was built to diagnose cytomegalovirus status from the catalog of TCR beta chain sequences. A later analysis assigned V and J genes by comparing TCR nucleotide sequences with IMGT/GENE-DB human TR gene sequences. A later analysis assigned CDR3 sequences and most-parsimonious VDJ recombination scenarios with the TCRdist pipeline. In a later analysis, every TCR beta chain was defined by the combination of its CDR3 amino acid sequence and its V-gene family, and reads without a unique V-gene family were dropped. A later analysis removed several hundred highly shared, low-generation-probability nucleotide sequences to deal with suspected cross-contamination and a sequencing artifact. A later analysis calculated a clonal expansion index for each public chain from normalized within-repertoire ranks of inferred template counts. A later analysis computed generation probabilities with a VDJ recombination model fitted to out-of-frame rearrangements, and checked the results against IGoR. In a later analysis, hypergeometric tests were used to score TCR-TCR, TCR-HLA and TCR-CMV co-occurrence, with a repertoire-size bias correction applied to TCR pairs. False discovery rates were estimated in a later analysis by permuting HLA or CMV assignments 20 times. In a later analysis, co-occurring TCRs were grouped using DBSCAN, and TCRdist sequence similarity was added for clustering within HLA-allele-positive subsets. Repertoires with fewer than 30,000 or more than 120,000 public chains were left out of co-occurrence clustering, as were a handful of repertoires with anomalous nucleotide sharing. The clones in this table, taken by TCRdb from immuneACCESS, are in-frame only. Not every clone is retained; where verified, under half of the shortfall comes from an unresolved V gene, and the cause of the rest is unknown. V and J calls and clone size are given by that table; D and trimming were obtained from the DNA. This sample holds more than 90,000 clones; approximately 60% were observed only once. The ten largest clones take up 2% to 2.5% of the sample.

Study-level results and caveats: The study listed 150 to 200 TCR beta chains as associated with cytomegalovirus. Because the 87-base-pair reads could not distinguish some IMGT-functional V segments, including TRBV6-2 and TRBV6-3, those segments were excluded. Across donors, most TCR sequences were observed very rarely, whereas some public TCRs were present in many individuals. In an earlier analysis of 450 to 750 of the donors, most TCR beta V segments appeared in productive rearrangements about 87% or about 30% of the time, broadly matching IMGT annotations. HLA typing was unavailable for some donors at each locus, so association tests used only the typed subset. Because counts were too low, 15 or so rarely observed V segments, including chromosome 9 orphons, were excluded from the earlier analysis of some 590 of the donors. Compared with the roughly 600-donor mean, donors in an Asian-associated ancestry cluster had fewer N-insertions in productive TCRs, according to a later genetic analysis. Presence/absence analyses assumed roughly uniform sequencing depth across donors, an assumption that may not hold. A group of highly shared sequence variants was considered likely to be a technical artifact of the sequencing pipeline. Most CMV-associated TCR beta chains appeared to be HLA-restricted in a later analysis, and the HLA associations seemed to be driven largely by CMV exposure. The classifier was reported to diagnose cytomegalovirus status with high specificity and sensitivity in both the original cohort and the validation cohort. Compared with equally common non-associated chains, HLA-associated TCR beta chains in a later analysis were more clonally expanded and had lower generation probabilities. The cohort was sequenced for TCR beta chains only, and without alpha or paired-chain data the features that could be detected were limited. Three of the identified cytomegalovirus-associated TCR beta chains were confirmed in vitro to be specific for cytomegalovirus antigens. A later analysis found that TCR association rates varied across HLA loci, with DRB1 alleles showing the most associated TCRs and HLA-C alleles the fewest. Specific HLA alleles were associated with 15,000 to 20,000 TCR beta sequences at a false discovery rate of 0.05 in a later analysis. Linkage disequilibrium might explain the correlated functional status among segregating V segments, but an unknown experimental factor could not be excluded. According to the authors, the approach could potentially be generalized to other disease states and immunological phenotypes. CMV serostatus was the only immune exposure information available for the cohort. In a later genetic analysis, a missense DCLRE1C variant was associated with V-gene and J-gene trimming of TCR beta chains, and the association was replicated in an independent cohort. According to a later analysis, parvovirus B19, influenza, CMV and Epstein-Barr virus appeared linked to several top co-occurrence clusters. A further reported finding was that TCR beta sequences accurately predicted the HLA-A and HLA-B alleles for most subjects in the first cohort. When HLA alleles, especially DR and DQ, strongly co-occurred, attributing TCR associations to individual alleles was difficult.

This receptor was obtained from a woman aged 25 to 39 in good health and CMV-seronegative. The chain joins TRBV11-3 to TRBJ2-2; the D gene is perhaps TRBD2, on 6 matching bases. Sequencing input: PBMCs. The DNA sequence reads TGTGCCAGCAGCTCGGGGGCCGGGGAGCTGTTTTTT. It encodes CASSSGAGELFF.